Each of the 31 T cell receptor beta chains below was sequenced from the same sample in a study of shared clonotypes between healthy human individuals. The repertoire was sequenced with immunoSEQ multiplex PCR; TCRdb's copy has only in-frame clones and lacks some. The sample lists some 87,000 clones, 68% seen once, with around half in the top ten. The material sequenced was memory CD8+ T cells sorted from blood. This sample's subset: CD45RO+ cells pooled with CCR7-negative TemRA cells. The receptors stem from a man aged 25-45 years in good health.

CDR3 loop: CASSLKRAADTQYF. CDR3 in DNA: TGTGCCAGCAGCTTAAAAAGGGCTGCAGATACGCAGTATTTT. The chain is built from TRBV7-8 and TRBJ2-3; D uncertain. This CDR3 is 14 amino acids long. CDR1 is SGHVS, CDR2 FQNEAQ, per germline. The ends were cut back, 2 bases at V and 4 bases at J, with 10 bases in the middle.

The rearrangement joins TRBV5-1 to TRBJ2-7; D is unresolved. The length of the CDR3 is 14 residues. Germline values: CDR1 SGHRS, CDR2 YFSETQ. The V and J ends lost 0 bases and 0 bases respectively, with 7 bases between them. CDR3: CASSLGLSSYEQYF. DNA for the CDR3: TGCGCCAGCAGCTTGGGGCTATCCTCCTACGAGCAGTACTTC.

The chain joins TRBV4-3 to TRBJ2-2; D is ambiguous. The V end lost 0 bases, the J end lost 3 bases, and 11 bases lay between the germline ends. This CDR3 is built from 16 residues. Germline V gene lookup returns CDR1 LGHNA and CDR2 YSLEER. Here the CDR3 reads CASSQEISRHTGELFF. The CDR3 coding sequence is TGCGCCAGCAGCCAAGAAATTTCCAGACACACCGGGGAGCTGTTTTTT.

The chain carries TRBV5-5 and TRBJ2-7, with 8 bases matching TRBD2. V was clipped by 1 base and J by 3 bases; unmatched bases: 6. This CDR3 has 15 residues. Per germline, CDR1 SGHKS and CDR2 YYEKEE (reference sequence). This chain's CDR3 is CASSLRLAPGYEQYF. The CDR3, as DNA: TGTGCCAGCAGCTTGAGACTAGCGCCCGGCTACGAGCAGTACTTC.

The chain joins TRBV19 to TRBJ2-2; a weak D match, TRBD2 (6 bases). In germline, CDR1 is LNHDA, CDR2 SQIVND (reference sequence). The CDR3 loop spans 14 amino acids. The ends were cut back, 7 bases at V and 0 bases at J, with 9 bases in the middle. The CDR3 coding sequence is TGTGCCAGTACCGGGAGCCCGAACACCGGGGAGCTGTTTTTT. Residues: CASTGSPNTGELFF. Supplemented by reference TRBV19 and TRBJ2-2, the full variable domain reads DGGITQSPKYLFRKEGQNVTLSCEQNLNHDAMYWYRQDPGQGLRLIYYSQIVNDFQKGDIAEGYSVSREKKESFPLTVTSAQKNPTAFYLCASTGSPNTGELFFGEGSRLTVL.

The chain is built from TRBV9 and TRBJ2-1; no definite D call. Trimming removed 2 bases at V and 3 bases at J, with 12 bases between. The CDR3 runs 15 residues. The germline CDR1 and CDR2 sequences are SGDLS and YYNGEE. The CDR3 nucleotides are TGTGCCAGCAGCGTTGGCGGAACCTACTACAATGAGCAGTTCTTC. Amino acid sequence: CASSVGGTYYNEQFF.

This clone occurred once. This rearrangement joins TRBV28 to TRBJ1-5; the D gene is possibly TRBD1 (5 bases). Germline CDR1 is MDHEN and CDR2 is SYDVKM. The CDR3 is made up of 17 amino acids. The V end lost 3 bases, the J end lost 13 bases, and 28 bases lay between the germline ends. The CDR3 bases are TGTGCCAGCAGTTTCACCTTTGGAGAGGACATGGGCCCTTTTCAGCATTTT. It encodes CASSFTFGEDMGPFQHF. Combining the CDR3 with reference TRBV28 and TRBJ1-5 gives the whole variable domain DVKVTQSSRYLVKRTGEKVFLECVQDMDHENMFWYRQDPGLGLRLIYFSYDVKMKEKGDIPEGYSVSREKKERFSLILESASTNQTSMYLCASSFTFGEDMGPFQHFGDGTRLSIL.

The CDR3 sequence: CASSLMGGENIQYF. CDR3 coding DNA: TGTGCCAGCAGCTTAATGGGAGGCGAAAACATTCAGTACTTC. The gene calls are TRBV11-2 and TRBJ2-4; a weak D match, TRBD2 (6 bases). Trimming shortened V by 2 bases and J by 5 bases, and 10 bases separated the two germline ends. This CDR3 has 14 residues. Germline loops: CDR1 SGHAT, CDR2 FQNNGV.

To note about this clone: The DNA is left out, because the CDR3 cannot be placed on it with certainty; the CDR3 is given as TCRdb lists it. This chain links TRBV7-4 with TRBJ1-1. The CDR3 spans 13 residues, counting both ends. In germline, CDR1 is SGHVT, CDR2 SQSDAQ. The CDR3 loop is CASSFGPGVAAFF.

Notes on this clone: An end of the junction differs from the germline gene, which may be a read error. The V and J genes are TRBV6-1 and TRBJ2-7, with TRBD2 identical over 11 bases. This CDR3 is built from 15 residues. Germline CDR1 is MNHNS and CDR2 is SASEGT. In DNA, the CDR3 is TGTGCCAGCAGTCCCCAGCTACTAGCGGGAGTTGGCCGCGACTTC. Its translation: CASSPQLLAGVGRDF.

This chain uses TRBV7-8 with TRBJ2-3; no firm D call. Between the trimmed V and J ends, which lost 3 bases and 2 bases, there was a span of 3 bases. Germline assignment: CDR1 SGHVS and CDR2 FQNEAQ. This CDR3 is 12 amino acids long. The CDR3 DNA sequence: TGTGCCAGCAGCTTCTACACAGATACGCAGTATTTT. Its translation is CASSFYTDTQYF.

This chain links TRBV19 with TRBJ2-1; tentative D call: TRBD1 (7 bases). Germline CDR1 reads LNHDA; CDR2 reads SQIVND (reference sequence). The CDR3 runs to 15 residues. Trimming took off 5 bases at V and 2 bases at J, with 13 bases between the two ends. CDR3 in DNA: TGTGCCAGTAGTTCACAGGGGAGGACCTACAATGAGCAGTTCTTC. Protein: CASSSQGRTYNEQFF.

The chain couples TRBV28 to TRBJ1-2; no reliable D call. CDR1 and CDR2 (germline): MDHEN, SYDVKM. The CDR3 is made up of 14 amino acids. Trimming took 2 bases from V and 4 from J, leaving 11 bases between them. As DNA, the CDR3 is TGTGCCAGCAGTTTAGAAGCGGTTGTCTATGGCTACACCTTC. Residues: CASSLEAVVYGYTF.

This sequence joins TRBV9 and TRBJ2-5; the D is unclear. The CDR3 loop spans 14 amino acids. The V and J ends lost 0 bases and 6 bases respectively, with 12 bases between them. Per germline, CDR1 SGDLS and CDR2 YYNGEE. CDR3 amino acids: CASSVVGASQTQYF. CDR3 sequence (DNA): TGTGCCAGCAGCGTAGTCGGCGCATCACAGACCCAGTACTTC.

The chain carries TRBV6-9 and TRBJ2-7, with TRBD2 identical over 10 bases. Germline CDR1 is MNHGY and CDR2 is SVAAGI. V trimming: 5 bases; J trimming: 6 bases; junction bases outside the gene matches: 7. The CDR3 consists of 14 residues. The CDR3 is CASSPLAGAGEQYF. In DNA form, the CDR3 reads TGTGCCAGCAGTCCCCTAGCGGGAGCAGGCGAGCAGTACTTC.

A word on this clone: A much more abundant neighbour one base away suggests this may be a read error. The gene calls are TRBV6-5 and TRBJ2-7, with D unclear. The germline V and J ends were trimmed by 4 bases and 4 bases, with 5 bases remaining between them. Germline V lookup: CDR1 MNHEY, CDR2 SVGAGI. The CDR3 covers 11 residues. This chain's CDR3 is CASSSRYEQYF. CDR3 bases: TGTGCCAGCAGTTCCCGATACGAGCAGTACTTC.

V gene TRBV11-3 combines with J gene TRBJ2-7, with 8 bases fitting TRBD2. CDR1 and CDR2 from the germline V gene are SGHNT and YENEEA. With 1 base clipped from V and 2 bases from J, the junction kept 4 bases outside the gene matches. This CDR3 is built from 15 residues. CDR3 residues: CASSLGAGRAYEQYF. CDR3 DNA sequence: TGTGCCAGCAGCTTAGGGGCCGGGAGGGCCTACGAGCAGTACTTC.

V is TRBV11-2 and J is TRBJ1-2, with D unclear. Germline lookup yields CDR1 SGHAT and CDR2 FQNNGV. The germline V and J ends were trimmed by 5 bases and 7 bases, with 11 bases remaining between them. The CDR3 loop spans 12 amino acids. This chain's CDR3 is CASSDRTSGYTF. The CDR3 region has the DNA TGTGCCAGCAGCGATCGGACTTCTGGCTACACCTTC.

CDR3 amino acids: CASSFVAGTQETQYF. Here the CDR3 DNA reads TGCGCCAGCAGCTTTGTAGCGGGCACCCAAGAGACCCAGTACTTC. This rearrangement joins TRBV5-1 to TRBJ2-5; 7 positions match TRBD2. Germline V gene lookup returns CDR1 SGHRS and CDR2 YFSETQ. J gave up 1 base and V 2 bases, and 5 bases lay outside the gene matches. CDR3 length: 15 residues.

The J gene is TRBJ2-7, the V gene TRBV11-2; possible D gene TRBD1, 5 bases. The CDR3 length is 15 residues. Germline values: CDR1 SGHAT, CDR2 FQNNGV. V lost 1 base and J lost 0, with 10 bases in between. This CDR3 is CASSLGRGLSYEQYF. Written as DNA, the CDR3 is TGTGCCAGCAGCTTAGGTAGGGGCCTCTCCTACGAGCAGTACTTC.

This clone was counted many times. The CDR3: CASSTYNEQFF. Here the CDR3 DNA reads TGTGCCAGCAGTACTTACAATGAGCAGTTCTTC. The chain uses TRBV27 and TRBJ2-1, with unresolved D. Per germline, CDR1 MNHEY and CDR2 SMNVEV (reference sequence). The CDR3 length is 11 residues. V was cut by 5 bases and J by 4 bases, with 3 bases left in between.

This clone was counted a few times. CDR3 DNA: TGTGCCAGCAGCTTGGGGGCGGGACTAGCGGGATCGAACACCGGGGAGCTGTTTTTT. This encodes CASSLGAGLAGSNTGELFF. The rearrangement uses TRBV5-6 and TRBJ2-2, with 13 bases aligning to TRBD2. The CDR3 extends over 19 amino acids. In germline, CDR1 is SGHDT, CDR2 YYEEEE. The J segment lost 0 bases and the V segment lost 0 bases, leaving 5 bases of the junction unmatched. The variable domain in full, with the rest retrieved from reference TRBV5-6 and TRBJ2-2, is DAGVTQSPTHLIKTRGQQVTLRCSPKSGHDTVSWYQQALGQGPQFIFQYYEEEERQRGNFPDRFSGHQFPNYSSELNVNALLLGDSALYLCASSLGAGLAGSNTGELFFGEGSRLTVL.

The chain has TRBV10-3 and TRBJ2-1, with 7 nucleotides matching TRBD1. The germline gives CDR1 ENHRY, CDR2 SYGVKD. The length of the CDR3 is 18 residues. V gave up 6 bases and J gave up 4 bases; unmatched junction bases: 18. This CDR3 reads CAISGPGTATSQYNEQFF. CDR3 nucleotides: TGTGCCATCAGCGGTCCCGGGACAGCGACTTCACAATACAATGAGCAGTTCTTC.

The chain employs TRBV5-6 and TRBJ2-5, with TRBD2 matching 9 bases. Unmatched junction bases numbered 9, after V lost 4 bases and J lost 5 bases. There are 15 residues in the CDR3. Germline values: CDR1 SGHDT, CDR2 YYEEEE. CDR3 amino acids: CASSSQKAGGETQYF. The CDR3 nucleotides read TGTGCCAGCAGCAGTCAAAAAGCGGGAGGCGAGACCCAGTACTTC.

This clone has just a few counts. The gene calls are TRBV13 and TRBJ2-7; TRBD2 aligns across 8 bases. Germline CDR1 reads PRHDT; CDR2 reads FYEKMQ (reference sequence). This CDR3 comprises 15 residues. Trimming cost V 3 bases and J 3 bases; bases outside gene matches: 7. The CDR3 reads CASSLGWGLGYEQYF. As DNA, the CDR3 is TGTGCCAGCAGCTTGGGATGGGGACTAGGCTACGAGCAGTACTTC.

The chain is built from TRBV4-2 and TRBJ2-1; D is possibly TRBD2 (6 bases). The V gene lost 1 base and the J gene lost 8 bases, with 21 bases spanning the gap. Per the germline V gene, CDR1 is LGHNA and CDR2 is YNFKEQ. The CDR3 covers 17 residues. CDR3 nucleotide sequence: TGTGCCAGCAGCCAAGTGGCCGGGGGAAATTTAGGTGATGAGCAGTTCTTC. Protein sequence: CASSQVAGGNLGDEQFF.

V is TRBV28 and J is TRBJ1-4; D is undetermined. V lost 3 bases, J lost 6 bases, and 11 bases lay in between. The CDR3 covers 14 residues. Per germline, CDR1 MDHEN and CDR2 SYDVKM. In DNA form, the CDR3 reads TGTGCCAGCAGTTTTGGTCAGGTAGATGAAAAACTGTTTTTT. It translates to CASSFGQVDEKLFF.

The chain recombines TRBV7-9 with TRBJ2-7; 8 positions agree with TRBD1. The CDR3 totals 14 residues. Germline CDR1 and CDR2: SEHNR and FQNEAQ (reference sequence). Trimming cost V 5 bases and J 4 bases; bases outside gene matches: 7. CDR3 sequence reads: CASSPRTGSYEQYF. CDR3 in DNA: TGTGCCAGCAGCCCCCGGACAGGGAGTTACGAGCAGTACTTC.

The chain uses TRBV28 and TRBJ2-7, with D possibly TRBD1 on 5 matching bases. Germline V gene sequence: CDR1 MDHEN, CDR2 SYDVKM. The CDR3 length is 16 residues. Trimming took 6 bases from V and 2 from J, leaving 20 bases between them. The CDR3 sequence: CASSQGLLRSTYEQYF. CDR3 coding DNA: TGTGCCAGCAGCCAGGGTCTTCTAAGGAGTACCTACGAGCAGTACTTC.

This chain connects TRBV27 to TRBJ2-1; the match to TRBD2 covers 7 bases. After removal of 3 bases from V and 10 bases from J, the junction contained 6 bases not matched to a gene. Germline V lookup: CDR1 MNHEY, CDR2 SMNVEV (reference sequence). CDR3 length: 13 residues. Here the CDR3 DNA reads TGTGCCAGCAGTTTTGGGGACTACGAGGAGCAGTTCTTC. Protein product: CASSFGDYEEQFF.

The chain combines TRBV27 with TRBJ2-7; 10 bases map to TRBD2. V shed 2 bases, J shed 4 bases, and the junction held 5 bases outside the gene matches. The CDR3 sequence is 15 residues long. The germline gives CDR1 MNHEY, CDR2 SMNVEV (reference sequence). The CDR3 sequence is CASSLKASGSYEQYF. Here the CDR3 DNA reads TGTGCCAGCAGTTTAAAGGCTAGCGGGAGTTACGAGCAGTACTTC.